This T cell receptor beta chain emerged from a study of blood T cells in healthy people across ages. On the study more broadly: Template-switching capture recovered about one barcoded beta molecule per two T cells.

CDR3 length: 14 residues. Germline CDR1 SQVTM, CDR2 ANQGSEA. V lost 7 bases, J lost 7 bases, and 20 bases lay in between. The authors ran a second PCR of roughly 6 to 12 cycles using a sample-barcoded 5' primer and a J-beta primer mix. TCRdb re-called the 5' RACE reads through MiXCR, storing one row per CDR3 protein. The sample yields 650,000 to 800,000 distinct CDR3 sequences, under 45% seen once. Specimen: blood. The chain has TRBV29-1 and TRBJ2-1, with D possibly TRBD2 on 6 matching bases. This TCR was recovered from a man aged 60-69 years in good health. Here the CDR3 reads CSGGRGRLENEQFF. The CDR3 DNA is TGCAGCGGCGGACGGGGAAGACTAGAGAATGAGCAGTTCTTC.